This T cell receptor (beta chain) derives from a study of T cells in localized non-small cell lung cancer. Findings of the study overall: There were a median roughly 60 of the top 100 tumor clones appearing in adjacent lung.

Trimming at V came to 4 bases and at J to 6 bases, leaving 9 bases not matched to a gene. CDR3 length: 14 residues. In germline, CDR1 is SGDLS, CDR2 YYNGEE. This clone was seen only a few times. Its antigen is currently unknown. Libraries were prepared by immunoSEQ multiplex PCR; TCRdb keeps only in-frame clonotypes and omits some of them. Of 2,000 to 2,500 clones listed, approximately 26% were seen once; the top ten hold 20% to 25%. The chain recombines TRBV9 with TRBJ2-7; 8 bases match TRBD2. The specimen was lung tumor tissue, collected before any cancer treatment. The receptor's source is a man between 40 and 69 years old with stage II lung adenocarcinoma. CDR3 amino acids: CASSSGGASIEQYF. DNA for the CDR3: TGTGCCAGCAGCTCCGGGGGGGCCTCGATCGAGCAGTACTTC.